The 30 T cell receptor beta chains given below trace back to one sample, sequenced in a study of T cells in Graves' hyperthyroidism and ophthalmopathy. Amplification of TCR beta CDR3 regions used RNA as the template. Initially, a first-round RT-PCR of the TCR CDR3 employed the HTBI primer set. Via MiXCR, TCRdb re-called the multiplex PCR reads, giving one row per CDR3 protein. The data show about 400,000 distinct CDR3 sequences, roughly 14% seen once. The source material was blood. The receptors come from a man between 18 and 35 years old with Graves' ophthalmopathy.

This clonotype was seen at least ten times. The chain employs TRBV9 and TRBJ2-7; TRBD2 aligns across 10 bases. The CDR3 covers 15 residues. The ends lost 0 bases at V and 4 bases at J; junction bases unmatched: 4. Germline V gene sequence: CDR1 SGDLS, CDR2 YYNGEE. The CDR3 coding sequence is TGTGCCAGCAGCGTAGCCGATAGCGGGAGGTACGAGCAGTACTTC. As protein: CASSVADSGRYEQYF.

CDR3 bases: TGTGCCAGCAGTCCCCTTAGCGGGGGGGCTAGGGAGACCCAGTACTTC. Its protein product is CASSPLSGGARETQYF. J is TRBJ2-5 and V is TRBV7-9; 11 bases are a match to TRBD2. The CDR3 totals 16 residues. From germline, CDR1 is SEHNR and CDR2 FQNEAQ (reference sequence). V dropped 6 bases and J dropped 5; count of bases not matched to a gene: 11.

The chain links TRBV6-1 to TRBJ2-3; 8 nucleotides match TRBD2. The germline gives CDR1 MNHNS, CDR2 SASEGT. The trim removed 6 bases at V and 1 base at J, leaving 6 bases unmatched. The CDR3 totals 15 residues. The CDR3 region is CASSREGRGTDTQYF. The CDR3 nucleotides read TGTGCCAGCAGCCGGGAGGGGAGGGGCACAGATACGCAGTATTTT.

Many counts were recorded for this clonotype. The rearrangement joins TRBV5-1 to TRBJ2-7; the match to TRBD1 covers 9 bases. Trimming removed 0 bases from V and 5 bases from J; junction bases left unmatched: 3. CDR1 and CDR2 (germline): SGHRS, YFSETQ. The CDR3 runs to 14 residues. The CDR3 is CASSLEGQGDEQYF. As DNA, the CDR3 is TGCGCCAGCAGCTTGGAGGGACAGGGTGACGAGCAGTACTTC.

The chain has TRBV7-9 and TRBJ2-2, with D perhaps matching TRBD2 (7 bases). Trimming removed 1 base at V and 4 bases at J, with 13 bases between. Germline-derived CDR1 and CDR2 are SEHNR and FQNEAQ (reference sequence). The CDR3 is made up of 16 amino acids. The DNA for the CDR3 is TGTGCCAGCAGCTTAGTTACCGGGGGGCCCACCGGGGAGCTGTTTTTT. This translates into CASSLVTGGPTGELFF.

This clonotype was recorded at least ten times. The chain recombines TRBV11-3 with TRBJ2-2; D gene unclear. Germline CDR1 and CDR2: SGHNT and YENEEA. V lost 5 bases and J 5 bases, leaving 9 bases between the germline ends. This CDR3 has 13 residues. Here the CDR3 reads CASSPLGTGELFF. The DNA of the CDR3 is TGTGCCAGCAGCCCGTTAGGAACCGGGGAGCTGTTTTTT.

This clonotype has a handful of counts. The V and J genes are TRBV18 and TRBJ1-4; D is unresolved. Germline V lookup: CDR1 KGHSH, CDR2 LQKENI. The CDR3 is 14 residues long. V lost 1 base to trimming and J lost 5 bases, with 8 bases between them. CDR3 amino acids: CASSPRGENEKLFF. CDR3 DNA: TGTGCCAGCTCACCACGAGGCGAAAATGAAAAACTGTTTTTT.

This clonotype was recorded at least ten times. The chain joins TRBV11-2 to TRBJ2-4, with D perhaps matching TRBD1 (5 bases). The germline V gene has CDR1 SGHAT and CDR2 FQNNGV. There are 14 residues in the CDR3. The V end lost 0 bases, the J end lost 7 bases, and 10 bases lay between the germline ends. The CDR3: CASSLDRGRNIQYF. The CDR3 DNA is TGTGCCAGCAGCTTAGATAGGGGTCGTAACATTCAGTACTTC.

This clonotype was counted a few times. The chain recombines TRBV28 with TRBJ2-3; TRBD2 agrees at 8 bases. The CDR3 has 16 residues. CDR1 is MDHEN and CDR2 is SYDVKM in the germline V gene. The V gene end was trimmed by 2 bases and the J gene end by 6 bases; junction bases not matched to a gene: 10. For the CDR3, the DNA is TGTGCCAGCAGTTTAAGATCCGGGACTAGGGTGGATACGCAGTATTTT. This translates into CASSLRSGTRVDTQYF.

This clonotype was recorded at least ten times. V is TRBV20-1 and J is TRBJ1-1; D unresolved. The V gene's germline CDR1 is DFQATT and CDR2 SNEGSKA (reference sequence). This CDR3 spans 14 amino acids. V lost 6 bases, J lost 7 bases, and 21 bases lay in between. CDR3 DNA sequence: TGCAGTGCCCTACAGAGGGAGGAGAATAATGAAGCTTTCTTT. It yields the protein CSALQREENNEAFF.

The sample holds many counts of this clonotype. CDR3 residues: CATSDFTTSTDTQYF. The CDR3 DNA sequence: TGTGCCACCAGTGATTTTACGACGTCGACAGATACGCAGTATTTT. This chain links TRBV24-1 with TRBJ2-3; D gene uncertain. The CDR3 contains 15 residues. V was cut by 1 base and J by 3 bases, with 10 bases left in between. CDR1 is KGHDR, CDR2 SFDVKD, per germline.

This clonotype was counted at least ten times. The chain employs TRBV24-1 and TRBJ2-1, with D perhaps matching TRBD1 or TRBD2 (5 bases each). CDR1 KGHDR and CDR2 SFDVKD come from the germline V gene. The CDR3 totals 15 residues. V was pared by 4 bases and J by 5 bases, with 14 bases between. The CDR3 protein is CATSDWDRGNNEQFF. Written as DNA, the CDR3 is TGTGCCACCAGTGACTGGGACCGAGGGAACAATGAGCAGTTCTTC.

The chain couples TRBV18 to TRBJ1-5; tentatively, D is TRBD1 (5 bases). V dropped 3 bases and J dropped 0 bases, with 12 bases sitting between them. The CDR3 consists of 16 residues. The germline CDR1 and CDR2 sequences are KGHSH and LQKENI. CDR3 sequence (DNA): TGTGCCAGCTCACCGGGGACGGACCTTAGCAATCAGCCCCAGCATTTT. Its translation: CASSPGTDLSNQPQHF.

About this clonotype: Given the absence of the conserved phenylalanine or tryptophan at the CDR3 end, a read error is likely. The chain joins TRBV15 to TRBJ2-7, with 7 bases fitting TRBD1. This CDR3 has 14 residues. Germline V gives CDR1 LNHNV, CDR2 YYDKDF (reference sequence). Trimming removed 2 bases from V and 5 bases from J; junction bases left unmatched: 6. The CDR3 nucleotides read TGTGCCACCAGCAGATTCCGACAGGGCAACGAGCAGTACCTC. Protein sequence: CATSRFRQGNEQYL.

In its sample, this clonotype was seen many times. The chain has TRBV6-5 and TRBJ2-7; no clear D. The germline V gene has CDR1 MNHEY and CDR2 SVGAGI. The CDR3 loop spans 14 amino acids. Trimming stripped 0 bases from V and 0 bases from J, with 6 bases between. The CDR3 here is CASSYSPSSYEQYF. Written as DNA, the CDR3 is TGTGCCAGCAGTTACTCCCCTAGCTCCTACGAGCAGTACTTC.

To note about this clonotype: This clone may be a read error of a much larger clone one base away. The chain employs TRBV14 and TRBJ2-5; D gene ambiguous. Germline CDR1 and CDR2: SGHDN and FVKESK. The CDR3 contains 14 residues. The CDR3 region is CTSSQVQLQETQYF. DNA of the CDR3: TGTACCAGCAGCCAAGTACAGCTCCAAGAGACCCAGTACTTC. Full variable domain (outside the CDR3, taken from reference TRBV14 and TRBJ2-5): EAGVTQFPSHSVIEKGQTVTLRCDPISGHDNLYWYRRVMGKEIKFLLHFVKESKQDESGMPNNRFLAERTGGTYSTLKVQPAELEDSGVYFCTSSQVQLQETQYFGPGTRLLVL.

This clonotype was recorded many times. J is TRBJ1-2 and V is TRBV5-5, with TRBD1 matching over 7 bases. The CDR3 runs to 16 residues. The germline V gene encodes CDR1 SGHKS and CDR2 YYEKEE (reference sequence). Losses at the gene ends were 0 bases for V and 3 bases for J; bases not matched to a gene: 8. This CDR3 is CASSLEDRSLYYGYTF. The CDR3 DNA reads TGTGCCAGCAGCTTGGAGGACAGGTCACTATACTATGGCTACACCTTC. The variable domain in full, with the rest retrieved from reference TRBV5-5 and TRBJ1-2, is DAGVTQSPTHLIKTRGQQVTLRCSPISGHKSVSWYQQVLGQGPQFIFQYYEKEERGRGNFPDRFSARQFPNYSSELNVNALLLGDSALYLCASSLEDRSLYYGYTFGSGTRLTVV.

In the case of this clonotype: Given a much more abundant clone one base away, this may be a read error. Given the absence of the conserved phenylalanine or tryptophan at the CDR3 end, a read error is likely. The chain uses TRBV28 and TRBJ1-5; TRBD1 might be the D (5 bases). V lost 6 bases and J 7 bases, leaving 10 bases between the germline ends. Per the germline V gene, CDR1 is MDHEN and CDR2 is SYDVKM. The CDR3 covers 12 residues. The CDR3 bases are TGTGCCAGCAGCGCAGGGAGCCAGCCCCAGCATCTT. Translating it yields CASSAGSQPQHL.

This clonotype was recorded many times. The V and J genes are TRBV5-1 and TRBJ2-3; 9 bases line up with TRBD2. Trimming cost V 2 bases and J 2 bases; bases outside gene matches: 3. CDR3 size: 15 residues. The germline V gene encodes CDR1 SGHRS and CDR2 YFSETQ. CDR3 protein: CASSFGTSNTDTQYF. The CDR3 DNA follows: TGCGCCAGCAGCTTTGGGACTAGCAACACAGATACGCAGTATTTT. The variable domain in full, with the rest retrieved from reference TRBV5-1 and TRBJ2-3, is KAGVTQTPRYLIKTRGQQVTLSCSPISGHRSVSWYQQTPGQGLQFLFEYFSETQRNKGNFPGRFSGRQFSNSRSEMNVSTLELGDSALYLCASSFGTSNTDTQYFGPGTRLTVL.

The sample holds a few counts of this clonotype. The rearrangement joins TRBV19 to TRBJ2-7; D gene unclear. The germline V and J ends were trimmed by 3 bases and 3 bases, with 9 bases remaining between them. CDR1 is LNHDA, CDR2 SQIVND, per germline (reference sequence). There are 13 residues in the CDR3. The CDR3 reads CASSISRYYEQYF. Written as DNA, the CDR3 is TGTGCCAGTAGTATCTCCCGGTACTACGAGCAGTACTTC. Together with reference TRBV19 and TRBJ2-7, the CDR3 gives the full variable domain: DGGITQSPKYLFRKEGQNVTLSCEQNLNHDAMYWYRQDPGQGLRLIYYSQIVNDFQKGDIAEGYSVSREKKESFPLTVTSAQKNPTAFYLCASSISRYYEQYFGPGTRLTVT.

This clonotype has ten or more counts. The chain carries TRBV7-8 and TRBJ1-5; 9 bases agree with TRBD1. The J segment lost 7 bases and the V segment lost 4 bases, leaving 8 bases of the junction unmatched. Germline loops: CDR1 SGHVS, CDR2 FQNEAQ. The CDR3 loop spans 15 amino acids. DNA of the CDR3: TGTGCCAGCAGCTGGGGACAGGGATTGGAGCAGCCCCAGCATTTT. Its translation: CASSWGQGLEQPQHF. Together with reference TRBV7-8 and TRBJ1-5, the CDR3 gives the full variable domain: GAGVSQSPRYKVAKRGQDVALRCDPISGHVSLFWYQQALGQGPEFLTYFQNEAQLDKSGLPSDRFFAERPEGSVSTLKIQRTQQEDSAVYLCASSWGQGLEQPQHFGDGTRLSIL.

V is TRBV20-1 and J is TRBJ2-7; perhaps D is TRBD1 or TRBD2 (5 bases each). Germline values: CDR1 DFQATT, CDR2 SNEGSKA (reference sequence). The V end was cut by 0 bases, the J end by 0 bases, with 9 bases between. The CDR3 runs 14 residues. CDR3 coding DNA: TGCAGTGCTAGAGAGGGGACGGACTCCTACGAGCAGTACTTC. Translated: CSAREGTDSYEQYF.

This clonotype was seen many times. The V and J genes are TRBV5-5 and TRBJ2-7; 10 bases match TRBD2. CDR1 is SGHKS and CDR2 is YYEKEE in the germline V gene (reference sequence). Losses at the gene ends were 0 bases for V and 1 base for J; bases not matched to a gene: 4. This CDR3 comprises 16 residues. Here the CDR3 DNA reads TGTGCCAGCAGCTTGGTAGCGGGAGGCCTATCCTACGAGCAGTACTTC. This gives the protein CASSLVAGGLSYEQYF. The full variable domain, rest sourced from reference TRBV5-5 and TRBJ2-7, is DAGVTQSPTHLIKTRGQQVTLRCSPISGHKSVSWYQQVLGQGPQFIFQYYEKEERGRGNFPDRFSARQFPNYSSELNVNALLLGDSALYLCASSLVAGGLSYEQYFGPGTRLTVT.

This clonotype was counted ten times or more. The rearrangement uses TRBV7-3 and TRBJ1-1, with D uncertain. The V end lost 2 bases, the J end lost 7 bases, and 5 bases lay between the germline ends. Germline V lookup: CDR1 SGHTA, CDR2 FQGTGA. This CDR3 has 11 amino acids. CDR3 sequence: CASSLYSEAFF. DNA for the CDR3: TGTGCCAGCAGCTTATACAGTGAAGCTTTCTTT.

The chain carries TRBV6-1 and TRBJ2-3, with 8 bases lining up with TRBD1. This CDR3 is 15 amino acids long. The V gene's germline CDR1 is MNHNS and CDR2 SASEGT. After removal of 3 bases from V and 4 bases from J, the junction contained 6 bases not matched to a gene. In DNA form, the CDR3 reads TGTGCCAGCAGTGAGGCGGACAGGGCCCCAGATACGCAGTATTTT. This encodes CASSEADRAPDTQYF.

This clonotype showed up just a few times. The J gene is TRBJ2-7, the V gene TRBV14, with TRBD2 identical over 8 bases. Trimming cost V 3 bases and J 6 bases; bases outside gene matches: 1. The CDR3 has 12 residues. Germline assignment: CDR1 SGHDN and CDR2 FVKESK. CDR3 sequence: CASSHGTSEQYF. CDR3 sequence (DNA): TGTGCCAGCAGCCATGGGACTAGCGAGCAGTACTTC. The full variable domain, completed using reference TRBV14 and TRBJ2-7, is EAGVTQFPSHSVIEKGQTVTLRCDPISGHDNLYWYRRVMGKEIKFLLHFVKESKQDESGMPNNRFLAERTGGTYSTLKVQPAELEDSGVYFCASSHGTSEQYFGPGTRLTVT.

This clonotype was recorded many times. The chain employs TRBV7-2 and TRBJ2-1; 13 bases are a match to TRBD2. CDR1 is SGHTA and CDR2 is FQGNSA in the germline V gene. V was clipped by 2 bases and J by 4 bases; unmatched bases: 2. The CDR3 length is 16 residues. CDR3 coding DNA: TGTGCCAGCAGCTTACCGACTAGCGGGGGGTACAATGAGCAGTTCTTC. Its protein product is CASSLPTSGGYNEQFF.

At least ten counts were recorded for this clonotype. The gene calls are TRBV6-2 or TRBV6-3 and TRBJ2-7; no clear D. This CDR3 has 13 amino acids. CDR1 and CDR2 (germline): MNHEY, SVGEGT. V lost 0 bases and J lost 2, with 5 bases in between. The CDR3 sequence is CASSYSSPYEQYF. For the CDR3, the DNA is TGTGCCAGCAGTTACTCGTCTCCCTACGAGCAGTACTTC.

This clonotype has at least ten counts. The chain combines TRBV18 with TRBJ2-3, with D possibly matching TRBD1 (5 bases). The V end lost 3 bases, the J end lost 1 base, and 14 bases lay between the germline ends. The CDR3 is 16 amino acids. Germline loops: CDR1 KGHSH, CDR2 LQKENI. The chain's CDR3 is CASSPQGIMGTDTQYF. CDR3 coding DNA: TGTGCCAGCTCACCCCAGGGAATTATGGGCACAGATACGCAGTATTTT.

This clonotype was detected many times. The gene calls are TRBV11-2 and TRBJ1-2, with 8 bases lining up with TRBD1. The CDR3 covers 13 residues. The trim removed 3 bases at V and 8 bases at J, leaving 5 bases unmatched. Germline assignment: CDR1 SGHAT and CDR2 FQNNGV. The CDR3 loop is CASSFGQGRGYTF. CDR3 DNA sequence: TGTGCCAGCAGCTTCGGACAGGGACGAGGCTACACCTTC.